The 7 T cell receptor beta chains below come from one sample, sequenced in a study of graft-versus-host responses after intestinal transplantation. Their antigens are not known. TCRdb's table, derived via immunoSEQ multiplex PCR, lists solely in-frame clones and lacks some. The sample yields some 92,000 clones, roughly 92% seen once. This specimen consisted of unstimulated CD4+ T cells sorted from spleen or lymph node cells, obtained before intestinal transplant. Every receptor here comes from a human donor who received an intestinal transplant.

The sample holds one count of this clone. One junction end does not reproduce the germline sequence, and a read error may be involved. The chain recombines TRBV6-1 with TRBJ2-2; TRBD2 matches at 10 bases. CDR1 is MNHNS and CDR2 is SASEGT in the germline V gene. The CDR3 extends over 14 amino acids. This chain's CDR3 is CASIEAGGTGELFF. The CDR3 DNA follows: TGTGCCAGCATTGAAGCGGGAGGGACCGGGGAGCTGTTTTTT.

This clone has just one count. The CDR3 here is CASSLGFVRGAAPYNEQFF. CDR3 coding DNA: TGTGCCAGCAGTTTAGGCTTTGTTCGCGGGGCGGCCCCCTACAATGAGCAGTTCTTC. J is TRBJ2-1 and V is TRBV27, with D possibly being TRBD2 (6 bases). The V gene's germline CDR1 is MNHEY and CDR2 SMNVEV (reference sequence). Trimming removed 2 bases at V and 2 bases at J, with 22 bases between. The CDR3 is 19 amino acids.

This chain connects TRBV7-9 to TRBJ1-1; D may be TRBD1 (5 bases). The CDR3 runs 18 residues. Trimming took 5 bases from V and 0 from J, leaving 22 bases between them. Germline-derived CDR1 and CDR2 are SEHNR and FQNEAQ (reference sequence). DNA of the CDR3: TGTGCCAGCAGCATAGGTGGATCGTCGAAGGGACTGAACACTGAAGCTTTCTTT. Residues: CASSIGGSSKGLNTEAFF.

CDR3 nucleotide sequence: TGCAGCGTTTCGGGACAGACCTACGAGCAGTACTTC. Amino acid sequence: CSVSGQTYEQYF. V and J are TRBV29-1 and TRBJ2-7; TRBD1 matches at 7 bases. V was clipped by 5 bases and J by 2 bases; unmatched bases: 3. Germline values: CDR1 SQVTM, CDR2 ANQGSEA. This CDR3 spans 12 amino acids.

This clone was recorded once. The V call is TRBV19, the J call TRBJ1-5; 9 positions agree with TRBD1. The trim removed 4 bases at V and 0 bases at J, leaving 7 bases unmatched. Germline CDR1 reads LNHDA; CDR2 reads SQIVND (reference sequence). The CDR3 is 17 amino acids. The DNA of the CDR3 is TGTGCCAGTAGTAGGACAGGGGCACCATATAGCAATCAGCCCCAGCATTTT. It yields the protein CASSRTGAPYSNQPQHF.

The gene calls are TRBV9 and TRBJ2-7; 7 bases agree with TRBD2. V gave up 2 bases and J gave up 3 bases; unmatched junction bases: 14. From germline, CDR1 is SGDLS and CDR2 YYNGEE. The CDR3 spans 17 residues. CDR3 bases: TGTGCCAGCAGCGTCGCTAGCGGTCGATCTCCTTTCTACGAGCAGTACTTC. Protein product: CASSVASGRSPFYEQYF.

About this clone: Different DNA sequences within this sample yield the same CDR3. The genes are TRBV5-1 and TRBJ2-3; D unresolved. Germline assignment: CDR1 SGHRS and CDR2 YFSETQ. Trimming took 0 bases from V and 0 from J, leaving 5 bases between them. CDR3 size: 14 residues. This CDR3 reads CASSLGISTDTQYF. In DNA form, the CDR3 reads TGCGCCAGCAGCTTGGGAATTAGCACAGATACGCAGTATTTT.